This T cell receptor (beta chain) emerged from a study of blood T cell repertoires in COVID-19. Overall study: Samples taken during acute and convalescent COVID-19 were collected in the United States, Italy and Spain. PBMCs, B-cell-depleted T cells, or T cells provided the cDNA or gDNA that made up the material.

Original data processing: Reference gene primer amplification yielded estimated nucleated cell counts. Some clones are missing from TCRdb's copy, which holds only in-frame ones; the method was immunoSEQ multiplex PCR. That table gives V, J and clone size, and the DNA gave D and trimming. There are about 110,000 clones in the sample; around four fifths occur only once, and approximately 16% lies in the top ten. From germline, CDR1 is LNHNV and CDR2 YYDKDF (reference sequence). The CDR3 runs to 15 residues. With V trimmed by 0 bases and J by 2 bases, 3 bases remained unmatched. This TCR derives from a woman aged 55-69 years with acute or convalescent COVID-19. The sequenced sample was peripheral blood. The chain employs TRBV15 and TRBJ2-7, with TRBD2 matching over 8 bases. The CDR3 DNA reads as TGTGCCACCAGCAGAGATGTAGCGGGACCCTACGAGCAGTACTTC. Translating it yields CATSRDVAGPYEQYF.